The 8 T cell receptor beta chains below were found in one sample sequenced in a study of graft-versus-host responses after intestinal transplantation (TCRdb year 2021). The protocol used for the library was the immunoSEQ multiplex PCR assay. What TCRdb holds here is the immuneACCESS table cut down to in-frame rearrangements. Part of the clones is not present; checked against another copy, under half of the missing clones reflect an unresolved V gene, and the others are unexplained. This sample comprises approximately 100,000 clones, 90% of them detected only once. The ten largest clones take up around 0.11% of the sample. In light of the paper, this sample's time point label describes: cells obtained before transplantation from donor or recipient. These receptors lack a known antigen. The sequences come from unstimulated CD4+ T cells sorted from spleen or lymph node cells, collected before intestinal transplant. The receptors shown here come from a human donor who received an intestinal transplant.

The V and J genes are TRBV9 and TRBJ1-6, with D tentatively TRBD1 (5 bases). The CDR3 loop spans 14 amino acids. V was clipped by 2 bases and J by 10 bases, with 13 bases between them. CDR1 and CDR2 (germline): SGDLS, YYNGEE. Here the CDR3 reads CASSVADGGSPLHF. Written as DNA, the CDR3 is TGTGCCAGCAGCGTTGCAGACGGGGGGTCACCCCTCCACTTT.

This clone was seen a single time. The chain carries TRBV7-3 and TRBJ2-3, with a weak D call TRBD1 (6 bases). V dropped 0 bases and J dropped 5 bases, with 9 bases sitting between them. Germline V gene lookup returns CDR1 SGHTA and CDR2 FQGTGA. This CDR3 has 14 amino acids. The CDR3 loop reads CASSLTGAEDTQYF. As DNA, the CDR3 is TGTGCCAGCAGCTTAACGGGGGCTGAAGATACGCAGTATTTT.

The CDR3 bases are TGTGCCAGTAGTATACAGGGATATCAGCCCCAGCATTTT. Translated: CASSIQGYQPQHF. The chain combines TRBV19 with TRBJ1-5; D is perhaps TRBD1 (5 bases). The ends were cut back, 2 bases at V and 5 bases at J, with 7 bases in the middle. This CDR3 region has 13 residues. Germline V gene data show CDR1 as LNHDA and CDR2 as SQIVND (reference sequence).

This chain joins TRBV19 and TRBJ1-6; 7 nucleotides line up with TRBD1. CDR1 and CDR2 (germline): LNHDA, SQIVND (reference sequence). The CDR3 has 16 amino acids. After removal of 7 bases from V and 0 bases from J, the junction contained 6 bases not matched to a gene. The CDR3 DNA sequence: TGTGCCAGTAATGACAGGGTTAGCTCCTATAATTCACCCCTCCACTTT. It yields the protein CASNDRVSSYNSPLHF.

The chain has TRBV7-2 and TRBJ1-6; 10 positions agree with TRBD1. The CDR3 is made up of 16 amino acids. The germline V gene encodes CDR1 SGHTA and CDR2 FQGNSA. The J segment lost 7 bases and the V segment lost 3 bases, leaving 6 bases of the junction unmatched. The CDR3 region is CASSFAGTGANSPLHF. CDR3 nucleotide sequence: TGTGCCAGCAGCTTCGCCGGGACAGGGGCAAATTCACCCCTCCACTTT. Drawing the rest from reference TRBV7-2 and TRBJ1-6, the complete variable domain is GAGVSQSPSNKVTEKGKDVELRCDPISGHTALYWYRQSLGQGLEFLIYFQGNSAPDKSGLPSDRFSAERTGGSVSTLTIQRTQQEDSAVYLCASSFAGTGANSPLHFGNGTRLTVT.

The sample holds one count of this clone. The V and J genes are TRBV5-1 and TRBJ2-1; possible D gene TRBD2, 5 bases. Trimming took off 1 base at V and 11 bases at J, with 13 bases between the two ends. The CDR3 covers 13 residues. CDR1 is SGHRS and CDR2 is YFSETQ in the germline V gene. In DNA, the CDR3 is TGCGCCAGCAGCTTGAGGGAGTTTGGGCAGCAGTTCTTC. It encodes CASSLREFGQQFF.

V gene TRBV9 combines with J gene TRBJ1-5, with TRBD1 as a possible D gene (5 bases). V lost 0 bases and J 5 bases, leaving 12 bases between the germline ends. Looked up from germline, CDR1 is SGDLS and CDR2 is YYNGEE. The CDR3 extends over 15 amino acids. In nucleotides, the CDR3 is TGTGCCAGCAGCGTAGGGGGCAGGGCCGATCAGCCCCAGCATTTT. Protein product: CASSVGGRADQPQHF.

The chain carries TRBV12-5 and TRBJ1-6; weak D call: TRBD1 (5 bases). The length of the CDR3 is 14 residues. The ends were cut back, 6 bases at V and 10 bases at J, with 16 bases in the middle. CDR1 and CDR2 from the germline V gene are LGHNT and FRNRAP. The CDR3: CASGSGVTGSPLHF. DNA of the CDR3: TGTGCTAGTGGAAGCGGGGTTACAGGATCACCCCTCCACTTT.